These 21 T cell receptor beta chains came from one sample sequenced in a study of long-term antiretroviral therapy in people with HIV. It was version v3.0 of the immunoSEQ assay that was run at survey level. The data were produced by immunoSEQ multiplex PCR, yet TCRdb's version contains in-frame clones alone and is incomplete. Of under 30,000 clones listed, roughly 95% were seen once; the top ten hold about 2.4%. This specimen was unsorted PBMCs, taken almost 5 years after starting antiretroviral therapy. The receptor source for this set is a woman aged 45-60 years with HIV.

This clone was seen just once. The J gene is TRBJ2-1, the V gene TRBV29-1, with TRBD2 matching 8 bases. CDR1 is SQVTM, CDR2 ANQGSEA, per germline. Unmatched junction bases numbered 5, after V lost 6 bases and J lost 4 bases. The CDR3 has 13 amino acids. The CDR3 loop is CSVGSGTYNEQFF. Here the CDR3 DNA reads TGCAGCGTGGGTAGCGGGACTTACAATGAGCAGTTCTTC.

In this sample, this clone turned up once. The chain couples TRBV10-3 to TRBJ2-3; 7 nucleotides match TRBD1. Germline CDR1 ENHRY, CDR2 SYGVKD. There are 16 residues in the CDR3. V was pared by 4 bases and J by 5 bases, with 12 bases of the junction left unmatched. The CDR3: CAISGGQGVEEDTQYF. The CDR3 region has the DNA TGTGCCATCAGTGGGGGGCAGGGGGTTGAGGAAGATACGCAGTATTTT.

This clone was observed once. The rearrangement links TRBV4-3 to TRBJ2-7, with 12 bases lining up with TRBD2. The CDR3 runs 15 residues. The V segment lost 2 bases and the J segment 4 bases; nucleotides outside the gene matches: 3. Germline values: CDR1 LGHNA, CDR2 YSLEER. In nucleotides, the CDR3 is TGCGCCAGCAGCCAAACCACTAGCGGGAGGTACGAGCAGTACTTC. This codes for CASSQTTSGRYEQYF.

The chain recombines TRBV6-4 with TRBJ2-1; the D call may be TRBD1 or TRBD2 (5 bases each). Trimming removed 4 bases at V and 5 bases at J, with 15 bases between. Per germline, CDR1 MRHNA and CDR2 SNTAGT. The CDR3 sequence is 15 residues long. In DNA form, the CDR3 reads TGTGCCAGCAGTGGAGGGACCGCCGGCGACAATGAGCAGTTCTTC. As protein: CASSGGTAGDNEQFF.

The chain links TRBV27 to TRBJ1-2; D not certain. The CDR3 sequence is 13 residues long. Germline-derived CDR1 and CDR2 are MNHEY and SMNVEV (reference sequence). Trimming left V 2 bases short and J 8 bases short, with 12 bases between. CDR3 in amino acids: CASSLRGNGGYTF. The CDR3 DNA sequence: TGTGCCAGCAGTTTACGAGGAAATGGAGGCTACACCTTC.

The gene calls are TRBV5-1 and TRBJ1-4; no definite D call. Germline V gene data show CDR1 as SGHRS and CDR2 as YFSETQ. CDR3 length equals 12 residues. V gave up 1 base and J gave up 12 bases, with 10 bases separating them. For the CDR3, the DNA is TGCGCCAGCAGCTTGAATGACGGGGAACTGTTTTTT. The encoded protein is CASSLNDGELFF. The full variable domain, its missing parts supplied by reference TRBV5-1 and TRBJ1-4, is KAGVTQTPRYLIKTRGQQVTLSCSPISGHRSVSWYQQTPGQGLQFLFEYFSETQRNKGNFPGRFSGRQFSNSRSEMNVSTLELGDSALYLCASSLNDGELFFGSGTQLSVL.

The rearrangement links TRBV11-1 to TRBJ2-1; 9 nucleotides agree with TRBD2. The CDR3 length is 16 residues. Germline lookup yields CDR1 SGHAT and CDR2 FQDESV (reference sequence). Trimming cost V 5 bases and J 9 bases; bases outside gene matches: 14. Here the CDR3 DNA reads TGTGCCAGCAGCCTAATAGCGGGAGAGGGGTCTTCTGAGCAGTTCTTC. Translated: CASSLIAGEGSSEQFF. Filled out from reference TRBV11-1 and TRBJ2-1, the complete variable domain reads EAEVAQSPRYKITEKSQAVAFWCDPISGHATLYWYRQILGQGPELLVQFQDESVVDDSQLPKDRFSAERLKGVDSTLKIQPAELGDSAMYLCASSLIAGEGSSEQFFGPGTRLTVL.

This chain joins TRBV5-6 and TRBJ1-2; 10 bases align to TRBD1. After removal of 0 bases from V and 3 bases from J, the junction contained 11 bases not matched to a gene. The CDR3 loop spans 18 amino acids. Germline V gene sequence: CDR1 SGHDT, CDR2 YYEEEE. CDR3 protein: CASSLGAGRQGAYYGYTF. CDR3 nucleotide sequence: TGTGCCAGCAGCTTGGGGGCGGGGCGACAGGGGGCATACTATGGCTACACCTTC.

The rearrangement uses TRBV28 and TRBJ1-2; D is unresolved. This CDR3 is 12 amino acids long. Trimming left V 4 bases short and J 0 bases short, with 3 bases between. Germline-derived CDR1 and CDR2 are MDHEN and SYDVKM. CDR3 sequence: CASSSSNYGYTF. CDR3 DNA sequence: TGTGCCAGCAGTTCCTCTAACTATGGCTACACCTTC.

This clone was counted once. CDR3 nucleotide sequence: TGTGCCAGCAGCCAAGCGTCCCAGCGGGAGGGCCTTATCGGGGAGCTGTTTTTT. It codes for CASSQASQREGLIGELFF. The chain recombines TRBV4-2 with TRBJ2-2, with TRBD2 matching over 10 bases. The germline V gene encodes CDR1 LGHNA and CDR2 YNFKEQ. This CDR3 comprises 18 residues. The trim removed 1 base at V and 7 bases at J, leaving 12 bases unmatched.

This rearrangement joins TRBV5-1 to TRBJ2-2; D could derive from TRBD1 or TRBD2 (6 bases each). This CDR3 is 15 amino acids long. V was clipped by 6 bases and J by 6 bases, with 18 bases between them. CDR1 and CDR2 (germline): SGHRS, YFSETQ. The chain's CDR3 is CASKGGNIISGELFF. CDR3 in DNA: TGCGCCAGCAAGGGGGGCAATATCATCTCCGGGGAGCTGTTTTTT.

CDR3 sequence reads: CASSQDTGFGGYTF. The CDR3 nucleotides read TGTGCCAGCAGCCAAGATACAGGGTTCGGAGGCTACACCTTC. V is TRBV4-2 and J is TRBJ1-2, with TRBD1 as a possible D gene (6 bases). V shed 0 bases and J shed 8 bases, with 13 bases lying between them. The length of the CDR3 is 14 residues. Germline CDR1 LGHNA, CDR2 YNFKEQ.

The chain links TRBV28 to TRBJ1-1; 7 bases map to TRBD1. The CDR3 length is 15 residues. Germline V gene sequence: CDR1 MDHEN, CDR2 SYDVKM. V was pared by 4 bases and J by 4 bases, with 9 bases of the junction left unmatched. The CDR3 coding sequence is TGTGCCAGCAGTTCGCCGACAGGGAGGGGCACTGAAGCTTTCTTT. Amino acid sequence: CASSSPTGRGTEAFF.

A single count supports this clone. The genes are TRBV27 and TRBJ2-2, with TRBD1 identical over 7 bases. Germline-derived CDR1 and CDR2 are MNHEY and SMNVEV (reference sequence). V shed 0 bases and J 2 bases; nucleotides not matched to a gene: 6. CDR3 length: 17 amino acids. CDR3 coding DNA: TGTGCCAGCAGTTTATCGCCGGGGACAGACAACACCGGGGAGCTGTTTTTT. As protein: CASSLSPGTDNTGELFF.

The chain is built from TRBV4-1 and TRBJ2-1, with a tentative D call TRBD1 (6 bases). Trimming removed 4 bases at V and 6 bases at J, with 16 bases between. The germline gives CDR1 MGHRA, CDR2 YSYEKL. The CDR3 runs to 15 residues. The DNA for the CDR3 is TGCGCCAGCAGCCCCACGACGTCCAGGGGCAATGAGCAGTTCTTC. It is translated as CASSPTTSRGNEQFF.

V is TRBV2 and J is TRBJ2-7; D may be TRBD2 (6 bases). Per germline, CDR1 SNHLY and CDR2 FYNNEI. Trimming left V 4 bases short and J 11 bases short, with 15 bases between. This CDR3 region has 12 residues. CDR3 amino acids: CASSGDSTAKYF. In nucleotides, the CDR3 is TGTGCCAGCAGTGGGGACTCTACAGCGAAGTACTTC.

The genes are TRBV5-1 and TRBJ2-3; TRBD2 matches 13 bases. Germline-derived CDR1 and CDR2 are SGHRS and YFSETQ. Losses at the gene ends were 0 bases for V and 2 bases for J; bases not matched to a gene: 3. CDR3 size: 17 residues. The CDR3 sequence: CASSLEGLAGFTDTQYF. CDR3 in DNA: TGCGCCAGCAGCTTGGAGGGACTAGCGGGGTTCACAGATACGCAGTATTTT.

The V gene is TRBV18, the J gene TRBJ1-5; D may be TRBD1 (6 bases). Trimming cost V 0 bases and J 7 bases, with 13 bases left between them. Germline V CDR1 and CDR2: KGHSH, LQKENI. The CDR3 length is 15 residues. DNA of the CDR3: TGTGCCAGCTCACCACCGGGGGGGCCGGGCCAGCCCCAGCATTTT. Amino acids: CASSPPGGPGQPQHF.

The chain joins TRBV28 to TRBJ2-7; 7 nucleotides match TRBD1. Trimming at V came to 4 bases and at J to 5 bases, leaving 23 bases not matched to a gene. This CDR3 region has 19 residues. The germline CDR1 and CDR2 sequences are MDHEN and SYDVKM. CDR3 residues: CASSSLLDRAGALQDEQYF. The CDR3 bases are TGTGCCAGCAGTTCCCTACTTGACAGGGCAGGAGCGTTACAGGACGAGCAGTACTTC.

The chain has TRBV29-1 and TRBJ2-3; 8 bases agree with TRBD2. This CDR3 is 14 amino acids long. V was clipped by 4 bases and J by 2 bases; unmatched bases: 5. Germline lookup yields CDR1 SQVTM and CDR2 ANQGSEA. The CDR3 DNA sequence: TGCAGCGTTGTTATAGCGGGATACACAGATACGCAGTATTTT. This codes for CSVVIAGYTDTQYF.

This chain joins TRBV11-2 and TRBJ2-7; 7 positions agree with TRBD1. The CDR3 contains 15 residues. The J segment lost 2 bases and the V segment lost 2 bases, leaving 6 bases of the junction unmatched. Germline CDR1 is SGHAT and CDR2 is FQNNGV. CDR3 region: CASSLSRDRAYEQYF. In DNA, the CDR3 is TGTGCCAGCAGCTTATCGCGCGACAGGGCCTACGAGCAGTACTTC.